These T cell receptor beta chains were read from a single sample in a study of T-cell reconstitution after alpha-beta-depleted transplantation in children. TCRdb analysed the PCR reads with MiXCR anew, one entry per CDR3 protein. The sample lists 98,000 or so distinct CDR3 sequences; approximately 6.6% were seen once. Material: PBMCs, mostly from graft donor cells, obtained 360 days after TCRalphabeta/CD19-depleted stem cell transplant. The receptors were gathered from a male patient aged 2-15 years who had a stem cell transplant for acute lymphoblastic leukemia, so the T cells may come from the graft donor. CDR3s include the opening cysteine and the closing phenylalanine or tryptophan. Each record gives: V gene, J gene, CDR3 protein.

v_call: TRBV6-5
j_call: TRBJ2-5
cdr3_aa: CASSYYQGGETQYF

v_call: TRBV6-5
j_call: TRBJ2-1
cdr3_aa: CASSYSGPSGDFYNEQFF

v_call: TRBV4-3
j_call: TRBJ2-5
cdr3_aa: CASSQDWGQGLETQYF

v_call: TRBV4-3
j_call: TRBJ2-7
cdr3_aa: CASSQGDSSQYEQYF

v_call: TRBV18
j_call: TRBJ2-6
cdr3_aa: CASSKRIIQGPGANVLTF

v_call: TRBV4-1
j_call: TRBJ2-3
cdr3_aa: CASSQRTSGSTDTQYF

v_call: TRBV4-3
j_call: TRBJ2-1
cdr3_aa: CASSPGGERDSYNEQFF

v_call: TRBV24-1
j_call: TRBJ2-1
cdr3_aa: CATSDHGTGRRNEQFF

v_call: TRBV5-1
j_call: TRBJ2-3
cdr3_aa: CASSLDAGGPADTQYF

v_call: TRBV28
j_call: TRBJ2-7
cdr3_aa: CAGADGPYEQYF

v_call: TRBV21-1
j_call: TRBJ1-1
cdr3_aa: CASSKARAEAFF

v_call: TRBV7-9
j_call: TRBJ2-2
cdr3_aa: CASSPLTGELFF

v_call: TRBV7-2
j_call: TRBJ1-2
cdr3_aa: CASDRRNYGYTF

v_call: TRBV4-1
j_call: TRBJ2-7
cdr3_aa: CASSVRDRAYEQYF

v_call: TRBV5-5
j_call: TRBJ2-1
cdr3_aa: CASSLAPTYEQFF

v_call: TRBV25-1
j_call: TRBJ2-4
cdr3_aa: CASSEGLAGSTKNIQYF

v_call: TRBV10-3
j_call: TRBJ2-2
cdr3_aa: CATSGGELFF

v_call: TRBV10-2
j_call: TRBJ2-7
cdr3_aa: CASKKDEQYF

v_call: TRBV20-1
j_call: TRBJ2-3
cdr3_aa: CSASLDTYPLSDTQYF

v_call: TRBV6-2/TRBV6-3
j_call: TRBJ2-5
cdr3_aa: CASLSWASRETQYF

v_call: TRBV12-3/TRBV12-4
j_call: TRBJ2-5
cdr3_aa: CASRLTGGGLQETQYF

v_call: TRBV20-1
j_call: TRBJ2-1
cdr3_aa: CSAKRASYNEQFF

v_call: TRBV4-1
j_call: TRBJ2-7
cdr3_aa: CASSRSTGLLLEQYF

v_call: TRBV2
j_call: TRBJ1-1
cdr3_aa: CASPLGDTEAFF

v_call: TRBV6-1
j_call: TRBJ2-7
cdr3_aa: CASSPGLRDYRHEQYF

v_call: TRBV7-9
j_call: TRBJ2-3
cdr3_aa: CASSSTRTDSRTDTQYF

v_call: TRBV6-2/TRBV6-3
j_call: TRBJ2-2
cdr3_aa: CASSLYRELFF

v_call: TRBV28
j_call: TRBJ2-7
cdr3_aa: CASSFWAEITYEQYF

v_call: TRBV2
j_call: TRBJ2-3
cdr3_aa: CASSIGTADTQYF

v_call: TRBV6-2/TRBV6-3
j_call: TRBJ2-7
cdr3_aa: CASSPTVKGAYF

v_call: TRBV20-1
j_call: TRBJ2-7
cdr3_aa: CSAFGNREQYF

v_call: TRBV10-3
j_call: TRBJ1-3
cdr3_aa: CATGEGTSGNTIYF

v_call: TRBV7-9
j_call: TRBJ2-1
cdr3_aa: CASSSSDRVLYNEQFF

v_call: TRBV7-2
j_call: TRBJ2-1
cdr3_aa: CASSPKQFVSYNEQFF

v_call: TRBV6-2/TRBV6-3
j_call: TRBJ2-7
cdr3_aa: CASRPPGYEQYF

v_call: TRBV24-1
j_call: TRBJ2-3
cdr3_aa: CATSGAGDEGVTDTQYF

v_call: TRBV7-6
j_call: TRBJ2-1
cdr3_aa: CASSRLAANEQFF

v_call: TRBV19
j_call: TRBJ2-1
cdr3_aa: CASSRSGRDNEQFF

v_call: TRBV11-1
j_call: TRBJ2-1
cdr3_aa: CASSLGRVDYNEQFF

v_call: TRBV24-1
j_call: TRBJ2-5
cdr3_aa: CATQRSGETQYF

v_call: TRBV19
j_call: TRBJ2-7
cdr3_aa: CASSISTGRPYEQYF

v_call: TRBV12-3/TRBV12-4
j_call: TRBJ2-3
cdr3_aa: CASRTRPIDTQYF

v_call: TRBV27
j_call: TRBJ1-2
cdr3_aa: CASSLDRYGYTF

v_call: TRBV29-1
j_call: TRBJ2-1
cdr3_aa: CSVEFIYNEQFF

v_call: TRBV7-2
j_call: TRBJ1-1
cdr3_aa: CASSRLQITEAFF

v_call: TRBV7-9
j_call: TRBJ1-2
cdr3_aa: CASSLGQGRFGGYTF

v_call: TRBV9
j_call: TRBJ2-7
cdr3_aa: CASSLGQSSYEQYF

v_call: TRBV12-5
j_call: TRBJ2-5
cdr3_aa: CASAANQETQYF

v_call: TRBV28
j_call: TRBJ1-2
cdr3_aa: CASMLNYGYTF

v_call: TRBV27
j_call: TRBJ1-5
cdr3_aa: CASSITGRANQPQHF

v_call: TRBV5-6
j_call: TRBJ1-5
cdr3_aa: CASSLNGLYSNQPQHF

v_call: TRBV30
j_call: TRBJ2-2
cdr3_aa: CAWTETGELFF

v_call: TRBV4-3
j_call: TRBJ2-7
cdr3_aa: CASSQVGGKSYEQYF

v_call: TRBV19
j_call: TRBJ2-1
cdr3_aa: CASSPVSSYNEQFF

v_call: TRBV6-1
j_call: TRBJ2-7
cdr3_aa: CASSEVWDSSYEQYF

v_call: TRBV6-2/TRBV6-3
j_call: TRBJ2-6
cdr3_aa: CASSYSTVRMVVFSSGANVLTF

v_call: TRBV4-3
j_call: TRBJ1-2
cdr3_aa: CASSQETPINYGYTF

v_call: TRBV6-1
j_call: TRBJ2-2
cdr3_aa: CASSPSGGTGELFF

v_call: TRBV20-1
j_call: TRBJ1-2
cdr3_aa: CSAQGQHTNYGYTF